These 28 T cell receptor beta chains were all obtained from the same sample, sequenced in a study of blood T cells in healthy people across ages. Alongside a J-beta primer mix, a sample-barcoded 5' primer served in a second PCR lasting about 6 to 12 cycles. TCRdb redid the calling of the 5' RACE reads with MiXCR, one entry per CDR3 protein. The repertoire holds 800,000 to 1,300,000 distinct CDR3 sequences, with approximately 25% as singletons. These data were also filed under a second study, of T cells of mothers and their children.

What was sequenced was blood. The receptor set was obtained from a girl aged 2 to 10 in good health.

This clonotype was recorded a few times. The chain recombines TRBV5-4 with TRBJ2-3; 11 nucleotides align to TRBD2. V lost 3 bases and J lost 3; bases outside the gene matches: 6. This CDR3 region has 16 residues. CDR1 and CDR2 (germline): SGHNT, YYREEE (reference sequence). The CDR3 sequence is CASSSLAGGFTDTQYF. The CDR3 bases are TGTGCCAGCAGCTCCTTAGCGGGGGGGTTTACAGATACGCAGTATTTT.

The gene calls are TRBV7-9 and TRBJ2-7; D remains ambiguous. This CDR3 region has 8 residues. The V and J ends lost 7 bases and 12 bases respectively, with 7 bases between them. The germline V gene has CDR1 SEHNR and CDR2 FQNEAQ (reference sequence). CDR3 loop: CASNPLYF. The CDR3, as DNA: TGTGCCAGCAACCCCTTGTACTTC. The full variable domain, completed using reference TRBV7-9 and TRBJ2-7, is DTGVSQNPRHKITKRGQNVTFRCDPISEHNRLYWYRQTLGQGPEFLTYFQNEAQLEKSRLLSDRFSAERPKGSFSTLEIQRTEQGDSAMYLCASNPLYFGPGTRLTVT.

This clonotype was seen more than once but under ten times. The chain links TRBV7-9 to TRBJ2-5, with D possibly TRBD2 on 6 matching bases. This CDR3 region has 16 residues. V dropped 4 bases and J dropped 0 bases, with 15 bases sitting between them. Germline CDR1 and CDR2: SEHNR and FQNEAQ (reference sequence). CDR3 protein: CASSYVPSVYQETQYF. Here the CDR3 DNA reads TGTGCCAGCAGCTACGTTCCTAGCGTGTACCAAGAGACCCAGTACTTC. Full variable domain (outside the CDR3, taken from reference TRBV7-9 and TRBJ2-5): DTGVSQNPRHKITKRGQNVTFRCDPISEHNRLYWYRQTLGQGPEFLTYFQNEAQLEKSRLLSDRFSAERPKGSFSTLEIQRTEQGDSAMYLCASSYVPSVYQETQYFGPGTRLLVL.

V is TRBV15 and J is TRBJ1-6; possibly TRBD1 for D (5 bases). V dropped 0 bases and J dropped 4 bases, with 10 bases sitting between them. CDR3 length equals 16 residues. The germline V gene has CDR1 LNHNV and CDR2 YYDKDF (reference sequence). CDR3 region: CATSREWGRYNSPLHF. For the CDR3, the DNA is TGTGCCACCAGCAGAGAATGGGGCCGGTATAATTCACCCCTCCACTTT.

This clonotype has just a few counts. The DNA of the CDR3 is TGTGCCAGCAGCCTCTCGGGGGCCGAGATAGAAGAGACCCAGTACTTC. This sequence encodes CASSLSGAEIEETQYF. The chain recombines TRBV4-2 with TRBJ2-5; D assignment may be TRBD1 or TRBD2 (6 bases each). This CDR3 has 16 residues. CDR1 is LGHNA, CDR2 YNFKEQ, per germline. The V end lost 4 bases, the J end lost 3 bases, and 18 bases lay between the germline ends.

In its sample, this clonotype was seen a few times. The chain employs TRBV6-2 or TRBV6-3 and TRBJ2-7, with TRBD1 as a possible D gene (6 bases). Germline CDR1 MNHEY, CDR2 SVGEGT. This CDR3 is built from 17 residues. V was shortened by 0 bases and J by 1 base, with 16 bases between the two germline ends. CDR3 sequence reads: CASSYSSRTVGSYEQYF. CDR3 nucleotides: TGTGCCAGCAGTTACTCGTCTAGGACAGTAGGATCCTACGAGCAGTACTTC.

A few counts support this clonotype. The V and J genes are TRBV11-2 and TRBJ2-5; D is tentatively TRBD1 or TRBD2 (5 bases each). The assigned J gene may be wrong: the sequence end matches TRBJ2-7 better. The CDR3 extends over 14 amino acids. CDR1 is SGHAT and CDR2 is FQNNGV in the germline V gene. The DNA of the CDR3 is TGTGCCAGCAGCTCTATACTGGGACGAGGCGAGCAGTACTTC. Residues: CASSSILGRGEQYF.

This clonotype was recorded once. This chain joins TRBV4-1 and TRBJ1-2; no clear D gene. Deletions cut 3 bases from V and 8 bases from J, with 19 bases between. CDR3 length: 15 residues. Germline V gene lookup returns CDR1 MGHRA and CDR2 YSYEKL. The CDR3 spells CASSHGVRLVEGYTF. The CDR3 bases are TGCGCCAGCAGCCACGGGGTTCGGCTGGTAGAAGGCTACACCTTC.

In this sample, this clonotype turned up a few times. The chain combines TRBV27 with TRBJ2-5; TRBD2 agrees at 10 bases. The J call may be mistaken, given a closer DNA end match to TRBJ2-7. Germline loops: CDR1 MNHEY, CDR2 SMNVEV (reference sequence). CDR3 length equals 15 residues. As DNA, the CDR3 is TGTGCCAGCAGTACCGGGACTAGCGTCGTCCACGAGCAGTACTTC. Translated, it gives CASSTGTSVVHEQYF.

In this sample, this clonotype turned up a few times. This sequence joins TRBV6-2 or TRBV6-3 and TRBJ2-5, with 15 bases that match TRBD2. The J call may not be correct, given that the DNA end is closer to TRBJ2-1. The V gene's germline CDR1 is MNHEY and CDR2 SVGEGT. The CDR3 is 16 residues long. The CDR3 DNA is TGTGCCAGCAGACCCCCGGGACTAGCGGGGGGCGTTGAGCAGTTCTTC. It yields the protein CASRPPGLAGGVEQFF.

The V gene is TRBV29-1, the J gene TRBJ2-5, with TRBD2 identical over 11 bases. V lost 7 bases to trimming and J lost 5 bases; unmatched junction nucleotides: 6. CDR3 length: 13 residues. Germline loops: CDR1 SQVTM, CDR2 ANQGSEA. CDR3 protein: CSAGLADGETQYF. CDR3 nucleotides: TGCAGCGCGGGACTAGCGGACGGGGAGACCCAGTACTTC.

CDR3 protein: CASSQVDEEQYF. The CDR3 nucleotides are TGCGCCAGCAGCCAGGTTGACGAGGAGCAGTACTTC. The V gene is TRBV4-1, the J gene TRBJ2-7; no clear D gene. The CDR3 length is 12 residues. Germline loops: CDR1 MGHRA, CDR2 YSYEKL. V was clipped by 3 bases and J by 7 bases, with 10 bases between them.

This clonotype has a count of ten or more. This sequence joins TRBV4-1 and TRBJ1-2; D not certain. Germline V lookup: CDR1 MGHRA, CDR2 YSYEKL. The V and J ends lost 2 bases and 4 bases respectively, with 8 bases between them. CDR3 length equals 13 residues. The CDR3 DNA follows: TGCGCCAGCAGCCAACCATCGTCCTATGGCTACACCTTC. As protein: CASSQPSSYGYTF.

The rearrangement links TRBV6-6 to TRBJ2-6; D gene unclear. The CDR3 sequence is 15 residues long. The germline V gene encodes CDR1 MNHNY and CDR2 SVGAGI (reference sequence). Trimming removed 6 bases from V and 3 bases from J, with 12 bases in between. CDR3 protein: CASRDRVSGANVLTF. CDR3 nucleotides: TGTGCCAGCAGGGATCGGGTCAGTGGGGCCAACGTCCTGACTTTC.

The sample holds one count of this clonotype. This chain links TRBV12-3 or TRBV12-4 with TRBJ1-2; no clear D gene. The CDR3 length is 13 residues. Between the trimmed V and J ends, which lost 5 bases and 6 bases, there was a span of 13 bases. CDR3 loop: CASSRGFHNGYTF. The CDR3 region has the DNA TGTGCCAGCAGTCGCGGGTTCCATAATGGCTACACCTTC.

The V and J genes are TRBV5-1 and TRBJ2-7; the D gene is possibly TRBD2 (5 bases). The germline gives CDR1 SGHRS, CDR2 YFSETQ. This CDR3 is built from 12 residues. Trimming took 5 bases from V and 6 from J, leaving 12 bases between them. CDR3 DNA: TGCGCCAGCAGGCTAGATGGAGGCGAGCAGTACTTC. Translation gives CASRLDGGEQYF.

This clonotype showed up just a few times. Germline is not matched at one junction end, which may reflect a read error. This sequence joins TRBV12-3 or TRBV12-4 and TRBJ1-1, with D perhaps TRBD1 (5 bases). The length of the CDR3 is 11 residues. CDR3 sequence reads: CASSSPVGVLF. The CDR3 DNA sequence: TGTGCCAGCAGTTCTCCCGTAGGGGTTCTCTTT.

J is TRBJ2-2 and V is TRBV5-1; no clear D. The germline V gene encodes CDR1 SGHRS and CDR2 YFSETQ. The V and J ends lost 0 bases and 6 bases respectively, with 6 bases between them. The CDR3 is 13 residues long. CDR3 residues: CASSLVMAGELFF. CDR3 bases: TGCGCCAGCAGCTTGGTTATGGCCGGGGAGCTGTTTTTT.

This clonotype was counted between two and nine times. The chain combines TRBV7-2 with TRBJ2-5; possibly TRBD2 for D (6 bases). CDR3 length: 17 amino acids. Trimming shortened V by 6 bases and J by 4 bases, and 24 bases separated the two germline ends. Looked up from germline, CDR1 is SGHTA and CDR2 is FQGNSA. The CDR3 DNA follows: TGTGCCAGCAGTTTCGGACCTGGGGGGAGCCGGCGAGAGACCCAGTACTTC. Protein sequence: CASSFGPGGSRRETQYF.

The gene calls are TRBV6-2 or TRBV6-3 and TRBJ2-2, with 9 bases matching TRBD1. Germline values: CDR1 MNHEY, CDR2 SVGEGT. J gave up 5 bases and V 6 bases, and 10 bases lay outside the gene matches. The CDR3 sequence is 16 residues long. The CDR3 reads CASRLYHRGRTGELFF. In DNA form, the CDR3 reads TGTGCCAGCAGACTCTACCACAGGGGGCGGACCGGGGAGCTGTTTTTT.

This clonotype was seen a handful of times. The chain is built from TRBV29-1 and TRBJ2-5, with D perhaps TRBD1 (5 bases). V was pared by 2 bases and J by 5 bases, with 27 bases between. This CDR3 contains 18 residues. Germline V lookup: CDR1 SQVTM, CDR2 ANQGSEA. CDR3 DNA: TGCAGCGTTGAAAGAGAGGCACGTGTCGACAGACGCGATGAGACCCAGTACTTC. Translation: CSVEREARVDRRDETQYF.

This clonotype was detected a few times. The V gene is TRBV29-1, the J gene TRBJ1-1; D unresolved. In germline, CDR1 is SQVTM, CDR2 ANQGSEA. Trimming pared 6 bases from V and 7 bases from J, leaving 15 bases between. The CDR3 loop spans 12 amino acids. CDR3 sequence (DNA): TGCAGCGTGGAACGGACGGTATTTGAAGCTTTCTTT. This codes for CSVERTVFEAFF.

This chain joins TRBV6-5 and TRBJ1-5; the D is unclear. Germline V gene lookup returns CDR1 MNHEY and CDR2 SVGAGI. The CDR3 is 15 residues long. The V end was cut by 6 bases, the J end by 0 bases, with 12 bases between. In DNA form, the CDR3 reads TGTGCCAGCAGGATTAACAGATATAGCAATCAGCCCCAGCATTTT. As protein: CASRINRYSNQPQHF.

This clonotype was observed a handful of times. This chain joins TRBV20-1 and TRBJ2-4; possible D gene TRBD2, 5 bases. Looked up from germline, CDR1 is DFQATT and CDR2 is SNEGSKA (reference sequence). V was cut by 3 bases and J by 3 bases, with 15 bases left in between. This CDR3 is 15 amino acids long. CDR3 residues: CSARPAMRDKNIQYF. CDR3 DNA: TGCAGTGCTAGGCCCGCTATGAGGGACAAAAACATTCAGTACTTC.

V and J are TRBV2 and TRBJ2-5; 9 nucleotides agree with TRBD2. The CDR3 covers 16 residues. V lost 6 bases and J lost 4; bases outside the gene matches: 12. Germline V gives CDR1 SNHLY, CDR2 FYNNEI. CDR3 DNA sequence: TGTGCCAGCAGGAGAATAGCGGGGGCCCTCGTAGAGACCCAGTACTTC. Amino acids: CASRRIAGALVETQYF.

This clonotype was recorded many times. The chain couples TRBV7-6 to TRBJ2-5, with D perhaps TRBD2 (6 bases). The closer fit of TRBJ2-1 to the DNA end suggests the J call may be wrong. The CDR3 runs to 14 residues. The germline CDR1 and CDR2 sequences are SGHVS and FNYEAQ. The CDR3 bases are TGTGCCAGCAGCGTCCTCACTGGGGGAGGAAAGCAGTTCTTC. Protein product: CASSVLTGGGKQFF.

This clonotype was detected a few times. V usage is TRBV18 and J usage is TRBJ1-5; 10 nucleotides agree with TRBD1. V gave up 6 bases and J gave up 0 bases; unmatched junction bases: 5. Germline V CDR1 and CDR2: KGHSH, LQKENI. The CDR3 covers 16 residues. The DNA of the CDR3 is TGTGCCAGCTCGACAGGGGGCCCACTTAGCAATCAGCCCCAGCATTTT. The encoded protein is CASSTGGPLSNQPQHF. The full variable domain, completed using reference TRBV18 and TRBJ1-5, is NAGVMQNPRHLVRRRGQEARLRCSPMKGHSHVYWYRQLPEEGLKFMVYLQKENIIDESGMPKERFSAEFPKEGPSILRIQQVVRGDSAAYFCASSTGGPLSNQPQHFGDGTRLSIL.

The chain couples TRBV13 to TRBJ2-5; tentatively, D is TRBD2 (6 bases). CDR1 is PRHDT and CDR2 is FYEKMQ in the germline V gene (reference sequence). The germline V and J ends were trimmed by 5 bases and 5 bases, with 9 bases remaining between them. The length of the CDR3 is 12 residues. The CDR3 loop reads CASSGSGETQYF. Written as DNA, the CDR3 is TGTGCCAGCAGCGGCAGCGGGGAGACCCAGTACTTC.